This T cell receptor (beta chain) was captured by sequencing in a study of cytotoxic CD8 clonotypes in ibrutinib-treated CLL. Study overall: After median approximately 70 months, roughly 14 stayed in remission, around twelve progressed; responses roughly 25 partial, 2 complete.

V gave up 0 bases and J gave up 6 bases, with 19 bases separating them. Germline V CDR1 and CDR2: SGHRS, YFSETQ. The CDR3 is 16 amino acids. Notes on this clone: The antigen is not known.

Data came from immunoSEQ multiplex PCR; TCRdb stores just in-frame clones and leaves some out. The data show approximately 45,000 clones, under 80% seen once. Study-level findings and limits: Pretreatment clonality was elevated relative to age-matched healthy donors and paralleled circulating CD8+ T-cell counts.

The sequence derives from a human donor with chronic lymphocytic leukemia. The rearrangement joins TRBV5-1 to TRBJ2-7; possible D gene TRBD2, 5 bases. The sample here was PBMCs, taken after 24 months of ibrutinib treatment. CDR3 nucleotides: TGCGCCAGCAGCTTGGGGGCCGGGAAAACTACGTTCGAGCAGTACTTC. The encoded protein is CASSLGAGKTTFEQYF. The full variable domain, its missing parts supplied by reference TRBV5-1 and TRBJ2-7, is KAGVTQTPRYLIKTRGQQVTLSCSPISGHRSVSWYQQTPGQGLQFLFEYFSETQRNKGNFPGRFSGRQFSNSRSEMNVSTLELGDSALYLCASSLGAGKTTFEQYFGPGTRLTVT.